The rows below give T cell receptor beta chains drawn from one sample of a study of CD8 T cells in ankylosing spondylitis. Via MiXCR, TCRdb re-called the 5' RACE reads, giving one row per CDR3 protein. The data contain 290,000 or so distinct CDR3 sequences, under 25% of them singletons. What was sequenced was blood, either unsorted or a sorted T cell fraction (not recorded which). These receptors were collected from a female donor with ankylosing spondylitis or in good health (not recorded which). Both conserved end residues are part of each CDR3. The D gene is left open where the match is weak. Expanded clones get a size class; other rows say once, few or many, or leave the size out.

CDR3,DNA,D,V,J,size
CASSYSKGYEQYF,TGTGCCAGCAGTTACTCTAAAGGGTACGAGCAGTACTTC,-,TRBV6-5,TRBJ2-7,few
CASSISEANQPQHF,TGTGCCAGTAGTATATCCGAAGCCAATCAGCCCCAGCATTTT,-,TRBV19,TRBJ1-5,-
CASSPIRGTKNIQYF,TGTGCCAGCAGTCCGATAAGGGGGACCAAAAACATTCAGTACTTC,-,TRBV12-3/TRBV12-4,TRBJ2-4,-
CASSSLGTNYGYTF,TGTGCCAGCAGTTCGCTCGGGACTAACTATGGCTACACCTTC,-,TRBV12-3/TRBV12-4,TRBJ1-2,many
CSASPEVGRNTEAFF,TGCAGTGCTAGCCCAGAGGTAGGGAGGAACACTGAAGCTTTCTTT,-,TRBV20-1,TRBJ1-1,few
CSAREQGEGQPQHF,TGCAGTGCTAGGGAACAGGGTGAAGGACAGCCCCAGCATTTT,-,TRBV20-1,TRBJ1-5,-
CASSLYSGGDEQYF,TGTGCCAGCAGCTTATACTCGGGAGGCGACGAGCAGTACTTC,TRBD2,TRBV7-8,TRBJ2-7,-
CSAREQANYGYTF,TGCAGTGCTAGAGAACAGGCTAACTATGGCTACACCTTC,-,TRBV20-1,TRBJ1-2,many
CSAPGTPPQDTQYF,TGCAGTGCTCCCGGGACTCCCCCCCAGGATACGCAGTATTTT,-,TRBV20-1,TRBJ2-3,few
CASSSLRQGGYEQYF,TGTGCCAGCAGTTCTTTGAGACAGGGTGGCTACGAGCAGTACTTC,TRBD1,TRBV12-3/TRBV12-4,TRBJ2-7,many